This T cell receptor (beta chain) comes out of a study of blood T cell repertoires in COVID-19. In the study overall: Both acute and convalescent COVID-19 samples were obtained from the United States, Italy and Spain. T cells, B-cell-depleted T cells, or PBMCs provided the cDNA or gDNA that served as material.

Under the authors' procedure: By means of reference gene primer amplification, nucleated cell counts were estimated. Assay: immunoSEQ multiplex PCR; the TCRdb copy retains only in-frame clones and omits some. D and trimming come from the DNA, and the V and J calls and clone size come from that table. The sample consists of 75,000 to 95,000 clones, approximately 87% of them appearing once. This CDR3 has 14 amino acids. Germline V gene data show CDR1 as MNHNY and CDR2 as SVGAGI (reference sequence). The J segment lost 2 bases and the V segment lost 7 bases, leaving 4 bases of the junction unmatched. Only one count was recorded for this clone.

Sequencing was carried out using peripheral blood. The V call is TRBV6-6, the J call TRBJ1-3; 8 positions agree with TRBD1. The sequence derives from a human donor in a cohort sampled during active COVID-19. The CDR3, as DNA: TGTGCCAGCAATACAGGGGGGACTGGAAACACCATATATTTT. Protein sequence: CASNTGGTGNTIYF.